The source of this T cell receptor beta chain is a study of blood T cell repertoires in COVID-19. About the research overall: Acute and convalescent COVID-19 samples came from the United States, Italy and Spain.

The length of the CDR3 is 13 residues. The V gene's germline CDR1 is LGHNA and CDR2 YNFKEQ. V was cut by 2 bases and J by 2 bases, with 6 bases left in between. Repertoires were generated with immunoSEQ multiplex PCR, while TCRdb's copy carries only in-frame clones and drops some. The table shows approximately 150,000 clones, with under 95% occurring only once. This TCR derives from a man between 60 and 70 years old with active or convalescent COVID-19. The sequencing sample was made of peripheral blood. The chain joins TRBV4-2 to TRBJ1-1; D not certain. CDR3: CASSQRSNTEAFF. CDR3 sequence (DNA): TGTGCCAGCAGCCAACGTTCTAACACTGAAGCTTTCTTT.